Listed below are T cell receptor beta chains from one sample, sequenced in a study of blood T cells in healthy people across ages. TCRdb redid the calling of the 5' RACE reads with MiXCR, one entry per CDR3 protein. The table has roughly 1,500,000 distinct CDR3 sequences, roughly 32% seen once. Sequencing was carried out using blood. The origin of the receptors is a woman in her twenties or thirties in good health. CDR3s leave out the opening cysteine and the closing phenylalanine or tryptophan. The D gene is left open where the match is weak.

D	V	J	CDR3
NA	TRBV6-1	TRBJ1-6	ASTGYNGSPPH
NA	TRBV6-2/TRBV6-3	TRBJ2-3	ASSYTFGSTDTQY
NA	TRBV2	TRBJ2-3	ASSEAGTTDTQY
NA	TRBV3-1	TRBJ2-5	ASSQDLRFETQY
NA	TRBV27	TRBJ2-3	ASTWGRATDTQY
NA	TRBV28	TRBJ2-2	ASSGGTTNTGELF
NA	TRBV18	TRBJ2-7	ASSAGASSYEQY
NA	TRBV4-2	TRBJ1-1	ASSQGQTEAF
NA	TRBV18	TRBJ2-6	ASSPHAPGQTSGANVLT
TRBD1	TRBV14	TRBJ2-2	ASSPTGPNTGELF
NA	TRBV20-1	TRBJ2-7	SASGPQGSSYEQY
NA	TRBV7-9	TRBJ2-7	ASSPQDGITYEQY
NA	TRBV5-1	TRBJ1-1	ASSRGGMNTEAF
NA	TRBV20-1	TRBJ2-7	SARDGSIAYEQY
NA	TRBV20-1	TRBJ2-3	SARETSGVSTDAQY
NA	TRBV20-1	TRBJ2-3	SASTAGGTDTQY
TRBD2	TRBV4-2	TRBJ2-1	ASKGGGAYNEQF
TRBD2	TRBV7-2	TRBJ2-5	ASSFLAGYGGETQY
TRBD1	TRBV15	TRBJ2-3	ATSRDETGGPRWYTDTQY
NA	TRBV10-3	TRBJ1-1	AIGQMNTEAF
NA	TRBV20-1	TRBJ2-5	SASQDLQETQY
NA	TRBV20-1	TRBJ2-7	NAPGRGYEQY
NA	TRBV30	TRBJ1-2	AWYRTLTGYGYT
NA	TRBV9	TRBJ2-3	ASSVNNRADTQY
NA	TRBV10-2	TRBJ2-1	ATYRGHEQF
NA	TRBV6-2/TRBV6-3	TRBJ2-1	ASSYGAEYNEQF
TRBD1	TRBV9	TRBJ1-2	ASTLHGGGQGENGYT
NA	TRBV6-4	TRBJ2-4	ASNPGTTRWSKNIQY
NA	TRBV12-3/TRBV12-4	TRBJ1-1	ASSPHRTPNTEAF
TRBD1	TRBV7-3	TRBJ1-5	ASSMIRRQGQMWSNQPQH
TRBD2	TRBV12-3/TRBV12-4	TRBJ2-7	ASSLRAPGAGGCYEQY
NA	TRBV7-9	TRBJ2-7	ASSTHLYEQY
NA	TRBV2	TRBJ2-3	ASSEIRGVGDTQY
NA	TRBV29-1	TRBJ1-2	SVDMHRGNYGYT
TRBD1	TRBV5-1	TRBJ2-1	ASSFDQGAYNEQF
NA	TRBV7-9	TRBJ2-6	ASSPPTGLRANVLT
NA	TRBV28	TRBJ2-5	ASTSEGMGKETQY
NA	TRBV4-2	TRBJ1-1	ASSQEEDRRLFEAF
TRBD1	TRBV20-1	TRBJ1-2	SAIGQGAYGYT
NA	TRBV4-2	TRBJ2-1	ASSPLVGGPDNEQF